The 5 T cell receptor beta chains below come from one sample, sequenced in a study of T cell repertoires in cytomegalovirus infection. TCRdb reprocessed the reads via MiXCR and lists one record per CDR3 protein. This sample has fewer than 550,000 distinct CDR3 sequences, with 16% found just once. The sample taken for sequencing was CD8+ T cells from PBMCs. The receptors come from a human donor in good health (CMV status not recorded). Some clones in this sample may be carry-over from other donors' samples.

The chain is built from TRBV5-1 and TRBJ1-6; D not resolved. The V and J ends lost 0 bases and 8 bases respectively, with 6 bases between them. CDR1 and CDR2 (germline): SGHRS, YFSETQ. The CDR3 loop spans 13 amino acids. CDR3 amino acids: CASSLVPDSPLHF. The DNA for the CDR3 is TGCGCCAGCAGCTTGGTTCCCGATTCACCCCTCCACTTT.

This clonotype was counted between two and nine times. The chain links TRBV2 to TRBJ2-1; D could derive from TRBD1 or TRBD2 (5 bases each). The germline V gene has CDR1 SNHLY and CDR2 FYNNEI. Trimming shortened V by 1 base and J by 7 bases, and 11 bases separated the two germline ends. The CDR3 has 14 residues. The chain's CDR3 is CASSEVGTGNEQFF. In DNA, the CDR3 is TGTGCCAGCAGTGAAGTAGGGACGGGGAATGAGCAGTTCTTC.

The chain couples TRBV7-9 to TRBJ1-3; no definite D call. Germline V gives CDR1 SEHNR, CDR2 FQNEAQ (reference sequence). V lost 1 base and J lost 2, with 6 bases in between. The CDR3 consists of 14 residues. In DNA, the CDR3 is TGTGCCAGCAGCTTAGTTCTGGCTGGAAACACCATATATTTT. Translation gives CASSLVLAGNTIYF.

This clonotype showed up just once. A much larger clone differs by one base, so this may be a read error. V gene TRBV5-6 combines with J gene TRBJ2-3, with D tentatively TRBD2 (6 bases). This CDR3 is built from 13 residues. Germline values: CDR1 SGHDT, CDR2 YYEEEE. Trimming pared 4 bases from V and 6 bases from J, leaving 12 bases between. In DNA, the CDR3 is TGTGCCAGCAGCGTCGGGACTCCGGATACGCAGTATTTT. This gives the protein CASSVGTPDTQYF.

In this sample, this clonotype turned up a few times. The chain combines TRBV12-3 or TRBV12-4 with TRBJ2-1; 11 nucleotides align to TRBD2. V was pared by 4 bases and J by 5 bases, with 10 bases of the junction left unmatched. The CDR3 is 17 residues long. CDR3 protein: CASSSSSGGRHNNEQFF. The CDR3 bases are TGTGCCAGCAGTTCTTCTAGCGGGGGGCGTCATAACAATGAGCAGTTCTTC.